The 2 T cell receptor beta chains below come from one sample, sequenced in a study of control samples from healthy donors and cancer patients. Measured with immunoSEQ multiplex PCR; TCRdb has only the in-frame clones, and not every one. The sample lists over 150,000 clones, around 89% seen once, with roughly 1.5% in the top ten. The sample consisted of blood. The receptors were sampled from a woman aged 45-65 years in good health.

Points on this clone: The same CDR3 can be traced to other DNA sequences in this sample. CDR3 residues: CASSPRGGNTEAFF. The CDR3 DNA is TGTGCCAGCAGCCCCCGCGGGGGGAACACTGAAGCTTTCTTT. The chain is built from TRBV7-3 and TRBJ1-1; possible D gene TRBD1, 5 bases. Trimming pared 5 bases from V and 1 base from J, leaving 11 bases between. In germline, CDR1 is SGHTA, CDR2 FQGTGA. The CDR3 has 14 amino acids. Combining the CDR3 with reference TRBV7-3 and TRBJ1-1 gives the whole variable domain GAGVSQTPSNKVTEKGKYVELRCDPISGHTALYWYRQSLGQGPEFLIYFQGTGAADDSGLPNDRFFAVRPEGSVSTLKIQRTERGDSAVYLCASSPRGGNTEAFFGQGTRLTVV.

CDR3 sequence: CASSFRPQGLLEEAFF. The CDR3 nucleotides are TGTGCCAGCAGCTTTAGACCACAGGGCCTCCTCGAAGAAGCTTTCTTT. The chain employs TRBV9 and TRBJ1-1; D might be TRBD1 (6 bases). The CDR3 sequence is 16 residues long. Germline CDR1 SGDLS, CDR2 YYNGEE. The V gene lost 4 bases and the J gene lost 8 bases, with 24 bases spanning the gap.